This T cell receptor (beta chain) was sequenced during a study of shared clonotypes between healthy human individuals. TCRdb's table, derived via immunoSEQ multiplex PCR, lists solely in-frame clones and lacks some. The sample includes roughly 2,000,000 clones, about 95% of them seen just once. CD8 cells classed as naive were CD45RO-negative and positively selected for CCR7, excluding terminally differentiated effector memory CD45RA+ cells. There are 14 residues in the CDR3. Germline loops: CDR1 SGHDT, CDR2 YYEEEE. V lost 0 bases and J 4 bases, leaving 10 bases between the germline ends. Material for sequencing was naive CD8+ T cells sorted from blood. This TCR was recovered from a man in his late teens or twenties in good health. This chain links TRBV5-6 with TRBJ2-5; D perhaps matches TRBD2 (5 bases). DNA for the CDR3: TGTGCCAGCAGCTTGGGTTGGGAGCGAGAGACCCAGTACTTC. It codes for CASSLGWERETQYF.